These 22 T cell receptor beta chains originate from one sample sequenced in a study of cytomegalovirus exposure and HLA in healthy donors. PCR amplification relied on 60 Vbeta primers (plus 13 Jbeta primers). Libraries were prepared by immunoSEQ multiplex PCR; TCRdb keeps only in-frame clonotypes and omits some of them. The table lists some 65,000 clones, just over 65% of them singletons. Sequenced: PBMCs. These receptors came from a woman aged 25 to 39 in good health and CMV-seronegative.

The chain links TRBV29-1 to TRBJ1-2; D gene uncertain. The CDR3 runs 12 residues. The V gene lost 3 bases and the J gene lost 4 bases, with 9 bases spanning the gap. Germline CDR1 and CDR2: SQVTM and ANQGSEA. The CDR3 coding sequence is TGCAGCGTTGAGACTACTCTCTATGGCTACACCTTC. It is translated as CSVETTLYGYTF.

This chain connects TRBV19 to TRBJ1-1; no definite D call. CDR3 length: 16 residues. V lost 3 bases and J 1 base, leaving 15 bases between the germline ends. The V gene's germline CDR1 is LNHDA and CDR2 SQIVND (reference sequence). The CDR3 sequence: CASSMSRRGGNTEAFF. The CDR3 nucleotides are TGTGCCAGTAGTATGTCCCGCAGAGGAGGGAACACTGAAGCTTTCTTT.

This clone appeared once. The CDR3 nucleotides read TGTGCCAGCAGCAGTAGGGGGAGCTCCTACGAGCAGTACTTC. This encodes CASSSRGSSYEQYF. This chain links TRBV11-2 with TRBJ2-7; weak D call: TRBD1 (6 bases). CDR3 length equals 14 residues. Germline-derived CDR1 and CDR2 are SGHAT and FQNNGV. The V end lost 5 bases, the J end lost 0 bases, and 11 bases lay between the germline ends.

The rearrangement uses TRBV7-9 and TRBJ2-1; 12 nucleotides align to TRBD2. The CDR3 sequence is 15 residues long. The germline V gene encodes CDR1 SEHNR and CDR2 FQNEAQ (reference sequence). Trimming removed 4 bases from V and 3 bases from J; junction bases left unmatched: 1. The CDR3 loop is CASSSTSGGYNEQFF. CDR3 in DNA: TGTGCCAGCAGCTCGACTAGCGGGGGCTACAATGAGCAGTTCTTC.

The V and J genes are TRBV5-5 and TRBJ1-4; D gene uncertain. Germline loops: CDR1 SGHKS, CDR2 YYEKEE (reference sequence). This CDR3 comprises 16 residues. Trimming stripped 4 bases from V and 5 bases from J, with 18 bases between. The CDR3 region has the DNA TGTGCCAGCAGCACGGTCGGTAGCTCCGGAAATGAAAAACTGTTTTTT. This gives the protein CASSTVGSSGNEKLFF.

CDR3 nucleotide sequence: TGTGCCAGCAAGCAGGAGGGAGAAGTCTACGAGCAGTACTTC. Encoded protein: CASKQEGEVYEQYF. The chain combines TRBV2 with TRBJ2-7; TRBD2 is a possible D gene (6 bases). Deletions cut 7 bases from V and 3 bases from J, with 16 bases between. Germline CDR1 is SNHLY and CDR2 is FYNNEI. This CDR3 has 14 residues.

This chain connects TRBV30 to TRBJ1-6, with D unclear. The V gene's germline CDR1 is GTSNPN and CDR2 SVGIG (reference sequence). Trimming took off 1 base at V and 6 bases at J, with 16 bases between the two ends. The CDR3 is made up of 16 amino acids. The CDR3 DNA is TGTGCCTGGAGTGGCCCTCCGACATTCCCTAATTCACCCCTCCACTTT. Protein product: CAWSGPPTFPNSPLHF.

This chain links TRBV2 with TRBJ2-2; D may be TRBD2 (5 bases). Per the germline V gene, CDR1 is SNHLY and CDR2 is FYNNEI. V dropped 4 bases and J dropped 7 bases, with 16 bases sitting between them. The CDR3 has 15 residues. The CDR3 sequence is CASSGLLEGNGELFF. The CDR3, as DNA: TGTGCCAGCAGTGGCTTATTAGAGGGTAACGGGGAGCTGTTTTTT. Combining the CDR3 with reference TRBV2 and TRBJ2-2 gives the whole variable domain EPEVTQTPSHQVTQMGQEVILRCVPISNHLYFYWYRQILGQKVEFLVSFYNNEISEKSEIFDDQFSVERPDGSNFTLKIRSTKLEDSAMYFCASSGLLEGNGELFFGEGSRLTVL.

The chain links TRBV7-9 to TRBJ2-7, with D maybe TRBD1 (6 bases). V was clipped by 1 base and J by 3 bases, with 10 bases between them. The CDR3 has 14 amino acids. Germline CDR1 and CDR2: SEHNR and FQNEAQ (reference sequence). The CDR3 spells CASSLGTAYYEQYF. Here the CDR3 DNA reads TGTGCCAGCAGCTTAGGGACAGCTTACTACGAGCAGTACTTC.

This clone was counted only a few times. This chain links TRBV5-1 with TRBJ2-5, with a weak D call TRBD1 (5 bases). CDR3 size: 13 residues. Deletions cut 1 base from V and 9 bases from J, with 13 bases between. Germline CDR1 is SGHRS and CDR2 is YFSETQ. The CDR3 loop reads CASSLTGAKSQYF. In DNA, the CDR3 is TGCGCCAGCAGCTTGACTGGGGCGAAGTCCCAGTACTTC. Combining the CDR3 with reference TRBV5-1 and TRBJ2-5 gives the whole variable domain KAGVTQTPRYLIKTRGQQVTLSCSPISGHRSVSWYQQTPGQGLQFLFEYFSETQRNKGNFPGRFSGRQFSNSRSEMNVSTLELGDSALYLCASSLTGAKSQYFGPGTRLLVL.

This rearrangement joins TRBV19 to TRBJ2-7; TRBD1 matches at 10 bases. V trimming: 6 bases; J trimming: 5 bases; junction bases outside the gene matches: 7. The CDR3 sequence is 14 residues long. Germline V gives CDR1 LNHDA, CDR2 SQIVND (reference sequence). The CDR3 is CASSRDRGRHEQYF. The CDR3 DNA sequence: TGTGCCAGTAGCCGGGACAGGGGTCGGCACGAGCAGTACTTC.

This chain joins TRBV4-3 and TRBJ2-3, with 9 bases fitting TRBD2. Unmatched junction bases numbered 7, after V lost 1 base and J lost 2 bases. This CDR3 contains 17 residues. CDR1 is LGHNA, CDR2 YSLEER, per germline. The CDR3 spells CASSQGRAGGPTDTQYF. Here the CDR3 DNA reads TGCGCCAGCAGCCAAGGTAGAGCGGGGGGCCCCACAGATACGCAGTATTTT.

The chain recombines TRBV7-9 with TRBJ1-1; D gene unclear. This CDR3 comprises 16 residues. Trimming cost V 2 bases and J 4 bases, with 17 bases left between them. The V gene's germline CDR1 is SEHNR and CDR2 FQNEAQ (reference sequence). The DNA for the CDR3 is TGTGCCAGCAGCTTAAGCCGGCCGGGTATAGGCACTGAAGCTTTCTTT. Protein sequence: CASSLSRPGIGTEAFF.

The V and J genes are TRBV29-1 and TRBJ1-2; maybe TRBD1 (5 bases). The ends were cut back, 4 bases at V and 8 bases at J, with 11 bases in the middle. Germline values: CDR1 SQVTM, CDR2 ANQGSEA. This CDR3 contains 11 residues. The CDR3 protein is CSVGQGSGYTF. CDR3 nucleotide sequence: TGCAGCGTTGGGCAGGGAAGCGGCTACACCTTC.

The gene calls are TRBV7-9 and TRBJ1-1, with 7 bases fitting TRBD1. Germline-derived CDR1 and CDR2 are SEHNR and FQNEAQ (reference sequence). The CDR3 contains 13 residues. The V and J ends lost 5 bases and 4 bases, in that order; junction bases with no gene match: 4. This CDR3 reads CASSRQGITEAFF. CDR3 bases: TGTGCCAGCAGCCGACAGGGAATCACTGAAGCTTTCTTT.

This clone has just a few counts. The CDR3 nucleotides are TGTGCCATCAGTGAGACCATCCTCGGACAGGTTCTCTCTGGAAACACCATATATTTT. Its protein product is CAISETILGQVLSGNTIYF. The chain links TRBV10-3 to TRBJ1-3; TRBD1 agrees at 7 bases. Germline CDR1 is ENHRY and CDR2 is SYGVKD. The V and J ends lost 2 bases and 0 bases, in that order; junction bases with no gene match: 13. The CDR3 runs 19 residues.

The genes are TRBV7-2 and TRBJ1-6; 7 nucleotides agree with TRBD1. After removal of 5 bases from V and 7 bases from J, the junction contained 8 bases not matched to a gene. The CDR3 covers 15 residues. In germline, CDR1 is SGHTA, CDR2 FQGNSA. The chain's CDR3 is CASSLQTGNNSPLHF. CDR3 coding DNA: TGTGCCAGCAGCCTACAGACAGGGAACAATTCACCCCTCCACTTT.

The V and J genes are TRBV6-5 and TRBJ1-1, with unresolved D. Germline V gene lookup returns CDR1 MNHEY and CDR2 SVGAGI. This CDR3 comprises 12 residues. The V and J ends lost 6 bases and 11 bases respectively, with 16 bases between them. CDR3 sequence: CASSLSGERAFF. The CDR3 nucleotides are TGTGCCAGCAGCCTCTCCGGGGAGAGGGCTTTCTTT.

This clone showed up just a few times. This chain connects TRBV2 to TRBJ1-2; D is perhaps TRBD1 (5 bases). This CDR3 region has 15 residues. V lost 1 base and J 2 bases, leaving 11 bases between the germline ends. Germline V gives CDR1 SNHLY, CDR2 FYNNEI. The CDR3 DNA reads TGTGCCAGCAGTGAAGAGGGAGGGGCCAACTATGGCTACACCTTC. Amino acid sequence: CASSEEGGANYGYTF.

This clone showed up just a few times. V gene TRBV27 combines with J gene TRBJ1-1, with 7 bases identical to TRBD1. Losses at the gene ends were 3 bases for V and 5 bases for J; bases not matched to a gene: 6. The CDR3 is 14 amino acids. The germline gives CDR1 MNHEY, CDR2 SMNVEV (reference sequence). The CDR3 DNA sequence: TGTGCCAGCAGTTTTATAGGGGGCGAGACTGAAGCTTTCTTT. This encodes CASSFIGGETEAFF.

The chain links TRBV5-4 to TRBJ2-2; 7 nucleotides align to TRBD2. Trimming took 4 bases from V and 3 from J; bases not matched to a gene: 6. CDR1 and CDR2 (germline): SGHNT, YYREEE (reference sequence). The CDR3 totals 15 residues. The CDR3 loop is CASSRGGGDTGELFF. The CDR3 DNA reads as TGTGCCAGCAGCCGCGGGGGTGGGGACACCGGGGAGCTGTTTTTT.

Details on this clone: At the DNA level, this CDR3 is encoded by other sequences in the same sample as well. This chain joins TRBV4-3 and TRBJ2-7, with 9 positions matching TRBD1. CDR1 is LGHNA, CDR2 YSLEER, per germline. The CDR3 runs 14 residues. Trimming removed 4 bases from V and 3 bases from J; junction bases left unmatched: 4. The CDR3: CASSPGQGVYEQYF. The DNA for the CDR3 is TGCGCCAGCAGCCCGGGACAGGGCGTCTACGAGCAGTACTTC.